This entry lists 5 T cell receptor beta chains sequenced from one sample in a study of T cell responses to AZD1222 COVID-19 vaccine. Only in-frame clones appear in the TCRdb table, and some are missing; sequencing was by immunoSEQ multiplex PCR. The sample holds roughly 120,000 clones; approximately 90% are singletons and the top ten take about 7.4%. This specimen consisted of peripheral blood, obtained on day 0 of AZD1222 vaccination. The source of these receptors is an adult in good health.

The rearrangement links TRBV29-1 to TRBJ1-2; 8 bases agree with TRBD1. CDR1 and CDR2 (germline): SQVTM, ANQGSEA. V was clipped by 3 bases and J by 8 bases; unmatched bases: 11. The CDR3 loop spans 14 amino acids. As DNA, the CDR3 is TGCAGCGTTGAGGGACAGGTGCTGAGAGGCGGCTACACCTTC. Protein product: CSVEGQVLRGGYTF. Combining the CDR3 with reference TRBV29-1 and TRBJ1-2 gives the whole variable domain SAVISQKPSRDICQRGTSLTIQCQVDSQVTMMFWYRQQPGQSLTLIATANQGSEATYESGFVIDKFPISRPNLTFSTLTVSNMSPEDSSIYLCSVEGQVLRGGYTFGSGTRLTVV.

The rearrangement links TRBV5-8 to TRBJ2-5; 7 positions agree with TRBD1. The junction had 7 bases not matched to a gene; V was cut back by 5 bases and J by 3 bases. The CDR3 has 14 amino acids. The germline gives CDR1 SGHTS, CDR2 YDEGEE. CDR3 sequence (DNA): TGTGCCAGCAGACGCTGGGACAGTAAAGAGACCCAGTACTTC. It yields the protein CASRRWDSKETQYF.

The rearrangement joins TRBV9 to TRBJ1-4; 7 bases map to TRBD1. This CDR3 comprises 16 residues. J lost 1 base, V lost 4 bases, and 7 bases had no gene match. CDR1 is SGDLS, CDR2 YYNGEE, per germline. CDR3 sequence reads: CASSTRGGRTNEKLFF. The CDR3 region has the DNA TGTGCCAGCAGCACCAGGGGGGGAAGAACTAATGAAAAACTGTTTTTT.

This sequence joins TRBV2 and TRBJ2-1; 8 bases agree with TRBD1. The J segment lost 5 bases and the V segment lost 4 bases, leaving 1 base of the junction unmatched. The CDR3 has 13 amino acids. The germline gives CDR1 SNHLY, CDR2 FYNNEI. The CDR3 DNA reads TGTGCCAGCAGTGGGACAGGGAACAATGAGCAGTTCTTC. Encoded protein: CASSGTGNNEQFF.

V gene TRBV29-1 combines with J gene TRBJ2-5, with D hard to call. Per germline, CDR1 SQVTM and CDR2 ANQGSEA. Trimming took 7 bases from V and 0 from J, leaving 12 bases between them. The CDR3 has 13 amino acids. CDR3 DNA: TGCAGCGCCCCCGGGCGTAACCAAGAGACCCAGTACTTC. This codes for CSAPGRNQETQYF.